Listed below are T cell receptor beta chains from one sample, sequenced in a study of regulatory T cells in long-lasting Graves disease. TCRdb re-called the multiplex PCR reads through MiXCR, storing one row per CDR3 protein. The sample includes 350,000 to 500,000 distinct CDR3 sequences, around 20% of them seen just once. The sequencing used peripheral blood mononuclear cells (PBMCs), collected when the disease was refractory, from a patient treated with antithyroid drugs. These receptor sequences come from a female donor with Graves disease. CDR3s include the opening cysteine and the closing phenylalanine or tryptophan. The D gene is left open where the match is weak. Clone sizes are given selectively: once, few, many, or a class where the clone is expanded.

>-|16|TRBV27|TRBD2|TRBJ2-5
CASSLLAGGAQETQYF
TGTGCCAGCAGTCTCCTAGCGGGAGGGGCCCAAGAGACCCAGTACTTC
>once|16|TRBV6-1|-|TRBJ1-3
CASSEVRPDFGNTIYF
TGTGCCAGCAGTGAAGTCCGGCCGGATTTCGGAAACACCATATATTTT
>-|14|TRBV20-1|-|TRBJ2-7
CSARDYGGGYEQYF
TGCAGTGCTAGAGATTATGGGGGAGGTTACGAGCAGTACTTC
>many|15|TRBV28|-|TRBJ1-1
CASSGSRGMNTEAFF
TGTGCCAGCAGTGGGTCCCGGGGGATGAACACTGAAGCTTTCTTT
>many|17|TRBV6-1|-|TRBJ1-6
CASSESPTGPYNSPLHF
TGTGCCAGCAGTGAGTCTCCAACGGGACCCTATAATTCACCCCTCCACTTT
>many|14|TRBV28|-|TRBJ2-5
CASSPGGLQETQYF
TGTGCCAGCAGTCCCGGGGGACTCCAAGAGACCCAGTACTTC
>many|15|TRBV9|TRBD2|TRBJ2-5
CASSSRTSGRETQYF
TGTGCCAGCAGCTCAAGGACTAGCGGGAGAGAGACCCAGTACTTC
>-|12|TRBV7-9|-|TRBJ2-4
CASSLRDTLQYF
TGTGCCAGCAGCCTCAGGGACACCTTACAGTACTTC
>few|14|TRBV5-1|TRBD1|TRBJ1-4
CASSLGQENEKLFF
TGCGCCAGCAGCTTAGGACAGGAGAATGAAAAACTGTTTTTT
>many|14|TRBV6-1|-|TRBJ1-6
CASSEAGGNSPLHF
TGTGCCAGCAGTGAAGCTGGAGGCAATTCACCCCTCCACTTT
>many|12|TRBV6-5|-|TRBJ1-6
CASSYSGSPLHF
TGTGCCAGCAGTTACTCGGGTTCACCCCTCCACTTT
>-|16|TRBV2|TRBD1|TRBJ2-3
CASSKRDRGPTDTQYF
TGTGCCAGCAGTAAAAGAGACAGGGGACCCACAGATACGCAGTATTTT
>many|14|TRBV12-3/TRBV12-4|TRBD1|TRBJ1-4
CASSPGQKNEKLFF
TGTGCCAGCAGTCCGGGACAGAAGAATGAAAAACTGTTTTTT
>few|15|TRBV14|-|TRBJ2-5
CASSQPDRYQETQYF
TGTGCCAGCAGCCAACCCGACAGGTACCAAGAGACCCAGTACTTC
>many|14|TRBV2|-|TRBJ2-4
CASNEWSVSDIQYF
TGTGCCAGCAACGAATGGTCCGTTTCAGACATTCAGTACTTC
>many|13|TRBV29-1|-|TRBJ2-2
CSGLAIDTGELFF
TGCAGCGGCCTAGCGATTGACACCGGGGAGCTGTTTTTT
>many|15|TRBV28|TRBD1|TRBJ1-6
CASSQLQGANSPLHF
TGTGCCAGCAGCCAACTACAGGGGGCCAATTCACCCCTCCACTTT
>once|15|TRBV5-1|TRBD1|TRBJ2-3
CASKGLQGSTDTQYF
TGCGCCAGCAAGGGGCTACAGGGGAGCACAGATACGCAGTATTTT
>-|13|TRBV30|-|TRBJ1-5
CAWGRGPNQPQHF
TGTGCCTGGGGAAGAGGCCCCAATCAGCCCCAGCATTTT
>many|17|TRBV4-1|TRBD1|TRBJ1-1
CASSQGGWTGLNTEAFF
TGCGCCAGCAGCCAAGGCGGATGGACAGGGCTGAACACTGAAGCTTTCTTT
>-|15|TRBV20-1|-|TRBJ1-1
CSARGRGSADIEAFF
TGCAGTGCTAGAGGAAGGGGCTCGGCGGACATTGAAGCTTTCTTT
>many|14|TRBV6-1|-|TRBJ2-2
CASKGYANTGELFF
TGTGCCAGCAAGGGATATGCGAACACCGGGGAGCTGTTTTTT
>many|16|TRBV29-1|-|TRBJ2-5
CSVEEGHYGGQETQYF
TGCAGCGTTGAAGAGGGACACTACGGAGGCCAAGAGACCCAGTACTTC
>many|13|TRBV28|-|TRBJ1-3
CASSSPSRNTIYF
TGTGCCAGCAGTTCGCCGTCTCGGAACACCATATATTTT